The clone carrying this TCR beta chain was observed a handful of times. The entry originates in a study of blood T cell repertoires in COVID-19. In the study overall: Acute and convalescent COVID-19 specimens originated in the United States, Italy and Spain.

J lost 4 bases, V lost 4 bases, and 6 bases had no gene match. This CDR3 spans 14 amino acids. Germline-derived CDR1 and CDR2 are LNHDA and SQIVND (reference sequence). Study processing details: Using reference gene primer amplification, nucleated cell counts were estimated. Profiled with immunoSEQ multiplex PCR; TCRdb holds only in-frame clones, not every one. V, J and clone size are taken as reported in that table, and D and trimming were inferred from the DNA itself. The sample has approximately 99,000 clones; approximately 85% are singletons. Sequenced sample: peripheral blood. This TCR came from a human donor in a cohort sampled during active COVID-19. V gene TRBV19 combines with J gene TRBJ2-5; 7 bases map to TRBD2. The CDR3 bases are TGTGCCAGTAGTAGGACTAGTTTAACAGAGACCCAGTACTTC. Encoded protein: CASSRTSLTETQYF.